This note documents a single T cell receptor beta chain sequence. The antigen remains undetermined. TRB rearrangements were amplified by multiplex PCR with BIOMED2 TRB-A/B primers. TCRdb re-derived calls from the multiplex PCR reads in MiXCR, one entry per CDR3 protein. The sample has under 6,000 distinct CDR3 sequences; 25% to 30% are singletons. This specimen comes from a study of T and B cells in COVID-19 patients. The wider study: Peripheral blood came from COVID-19 patients with active infection or after recovery. General observations from the study: There were over 2,000 TCR clusters exclusive to the recovered cohort, fewer than 35 with low generation probability.

Each TRB amplification used roughly 220-550 ng of genomic DNA from blood. This CDR3 is 14 amino acids long. After removal of 3 bases from V and 7 bases from J, the junction contained 4 bases not matched to a gene. In germline, CDR1 is KGHSH, CDR2 LQKENI. Sequencing used blood. The TCR comes from a human donor with active COVID-19. The chain couples TRBV18 to TRBJ1-5, with 9 bases matching TRBD1. In DNA form, the CDR3 reads TGTGCCAGCTCACCGCCGGGACAGGGCCAGCCCCAGCATTTT. It specifies CASSPPGQGQPQHF.